A selection of T cell receptor beta chains follows, all from one sample in a study of control samples from healthy donors and cancer patients. Assay used: immunoSEQ multiplex PCR; TCRdb lists only in-frame clones, some missing. This repertoire shows about 50,000 clones, around nine tenths found once; its top ten account for almost 40%. The source material was PBMCs. The receptors come from a man over 45 with head and neck cancer. CDR3s include the opening cysteine and the closing phenylalanine or tryptophan.

V,CDR3
TRBV30,CAWTGDRGRGEQFF
TRBV7-2,CASSPKLQGVEQFF
TRBV7-3,CASSLRGQGAWETQYF
TRBV28,CASRPRRGPRGDEQFF
TRBV6-5,CASSYSSHPDIQYF
TRBV28,CASSTGGLGETQYF
TRBV20-1,CSATPRDGYTF
TRBV19,CASSMTHLTDTQYF
TRBV5-5,CASSPPPGAQHF
TRBV5-1,CASKKQSSYEQYF
TRBV3-1/TRBV3-2,CASSYTGQAYEQYF
TRBV7-2,CASSGGGSSSYNEQFF
TRBV9,CASSSTGSPYNEQFF
TRBV6-4,CASSPSWTSARKGKNIQYF
TRBV3-1/TRBV3-2,CASSPQSQGHETQYF
TRBV7-2,CASSPGATNEKLFF